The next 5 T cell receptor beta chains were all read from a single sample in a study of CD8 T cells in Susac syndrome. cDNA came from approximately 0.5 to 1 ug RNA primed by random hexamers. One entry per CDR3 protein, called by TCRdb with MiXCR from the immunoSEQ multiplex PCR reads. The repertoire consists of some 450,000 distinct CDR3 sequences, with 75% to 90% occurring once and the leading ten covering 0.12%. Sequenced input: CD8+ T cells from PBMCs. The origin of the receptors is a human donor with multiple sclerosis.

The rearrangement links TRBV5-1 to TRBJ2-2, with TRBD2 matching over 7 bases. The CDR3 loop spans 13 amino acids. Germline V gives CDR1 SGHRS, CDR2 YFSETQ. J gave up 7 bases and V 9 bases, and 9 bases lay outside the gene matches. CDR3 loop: CATRTSYDGELFF. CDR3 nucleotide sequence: TGCGCCACCCGGACTAGTTATGACGGGGAGCTGTTTTTT.

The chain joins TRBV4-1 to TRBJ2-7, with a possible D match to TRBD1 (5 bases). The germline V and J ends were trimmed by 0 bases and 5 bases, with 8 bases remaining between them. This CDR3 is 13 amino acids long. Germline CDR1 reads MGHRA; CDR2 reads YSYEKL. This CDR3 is CASSQEVGDEQYF. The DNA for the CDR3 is TGCGCCAGCAGCCAAGAGGTAGGGGACGAGCAGTACTTC.

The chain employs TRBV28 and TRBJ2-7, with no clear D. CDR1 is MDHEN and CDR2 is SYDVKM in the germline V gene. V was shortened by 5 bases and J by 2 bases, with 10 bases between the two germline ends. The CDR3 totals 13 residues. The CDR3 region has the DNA TGTGCCAGCAGTCATAGGGTTCCCTACGAGCAGTACTTC. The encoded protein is CASSHRVPYEQYF.

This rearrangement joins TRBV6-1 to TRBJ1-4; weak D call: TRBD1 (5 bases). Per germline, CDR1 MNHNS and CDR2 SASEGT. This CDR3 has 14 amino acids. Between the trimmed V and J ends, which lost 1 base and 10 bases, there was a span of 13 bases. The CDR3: CASSEGGTLRKLFF. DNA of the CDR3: TGTGCCAGCAGTGAAGGGGGGACGCTGCGAAAACTGTTTTTT.

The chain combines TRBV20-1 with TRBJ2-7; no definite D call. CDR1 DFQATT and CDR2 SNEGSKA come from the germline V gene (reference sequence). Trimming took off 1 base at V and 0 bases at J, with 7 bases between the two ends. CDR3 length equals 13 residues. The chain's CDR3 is CSARARTSYEQYF. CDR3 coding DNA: TGCAGTGCTAGAGCCCGGACCTCCTACGAGCAGTACTTC.